This entry lists 27 T cell receptor beta chains sequenced from one sample in a study of cytomegalovirus exposure and HLA in healthy donors. PCR amplification relied on 60 Vbeta primers (plus 13 Jbeta primers). Some clones are missing from TCRdb's copy, which holds only in-frame ones; the method was immunoSEQ multiplex PCR. Of under 100,000 clones detected, roughly 61% appear once; the ten largest clones hold about 15%. Sequenced sample: PBMCs. The receptor set was obtained from a woman in her thirties or forties in good health and CMV-seropositive.

The chain is built from TRBV7-3 and TRBJ2-7; 7 bases agree with TRBD2. Trimming removed 5 bases from V and 3 bases from J; junction bases left unmatched: 7. CDR3 length: 14 residues. Germline V gives CDR1 SGHTA, CDR2 FQGTGA. The DNA for the CDR3 is TGTGCCAGCAGCCCCACCCGCGGGGGCTACGAGCAGTACTTC. This codes for CASSPTRGGYEQYF.

The chain is built from TRBV5-1 and TRBJ2-1; tentatively, D is TRBD1 (6 bases). V was pared by 0 bases and J by 6 bases, with 16 bases between. The V gene's germline CDR1 is SGHRS and CDR2 YFSETQ. The CDR3 has 16 amino acids. The CDR3 region has the DNA TGCGCCAGCAGCTTGGCTATCAGGGGCCCTACCAATGAGCAGTTCTTC. It encodes CASSLAIRGPTNEQFF.

This rearrangement joins TRBV11-2 to TRBJ2-5, with D uncertain. The J call is doubtful: the DNA matches TRBJ2-7 better. Per the germline V gene, CDR1 is SGHAT and CDR2 is FQNNGV. The CDR3 covers 15 residues. The CDR3 DNA reads as TGTGCCAGCAGCTTAGGTGCGGCCCTCTCCTACGAGCAGTACTTC. Translated, it gives CASSLGAALSYEQYF.

In its sample, this clone was seen a few times. V and J are TRBV2 and TRBJ2-5, with D possibly TRBD1 on 5 matching bases. V was cut by 3 bases and J by 3 bases, with 11 bases left in between. Germline V lookup: CDR1 SNHLY, CDR2 FYNNEI. This CDR3 has 14 residues. The DNA of the CDR3 is TGTGCCAGCAGTGATTGGCAGGGAAAAGAGACCCAGTACTTC. Translated, it gives CASSDWQGKETQYF.

This chain connects TRBV28 to TRBJ1-2; no definite D call. V lost 2 bases to trimming and J lost 7 bases, with 5 bases between them. From germline, CDR1 is MDHEN and CDR2 SYDVKM. The CDR3 is made up of 11 amino acids. The CDR3 DNA follows: TGTGCCAGCAGTTTAGCGGCTGGCTACACCTTC. Residues: CASSLAAGYTF.

The rearrangement uses TRBV27 and TRBJ2-1, with 8 bases that match TRBD2. V gave up 5 bases and J gave up 9 bases; unmatched junction bases: 6. This CDR3 region has 13 residues. CDR1 MNHEY and CDR2 SMNVEV come from the germline V gene (reference sequence). This chain's CDR3 is CASSAGLVGEQFF. CDR3 sequence (DNA): TGTGCCAGCAGTGCGGGACTAGTTGGTGAGCAGTTCTTC.

Comment on this clone: A read error may account for a junction end that differs from germline. The CDR3 sequence is CAISLKTGIDNYGYTF. DNA of the CDR3: TGTGCCATCAGCTTGAAGACGGGGATTGATAACTATGGCTACACCTTC. This rearrangement joins TRBV11-2 to TRBJ1-2; D call uncertain. The CDR3 spans 16 residues. Germline CDR1 reads SGHAT; CDR2 reads FQNNGV.

The DNA of the CDR3 is TGTGCCAGCAGCTTGGCGGGAGGCATATCCTACGAGCAGTACTTC. This codes for CASSLAGGISYEQYF. The chain couples TRBV5-4 to TRBJ2-7; 7 bases match TRBD2. CDR3 length equals 15 residues. Germline CDR1 is SGHNT and CDR2 is YYREEE (reference sequence). Losses at the gene ends were 0 bases for V and 1 base for J; bases not matched to a gene: 4.

This chain links TRBV18 with TRBJ1-1, with D maybe TRBD1 (6 bases). Germline values: CDR1 KGHSH, CDR2 LQKENI. This CDR3 has 15 amino acids. Trimming removed 6 bases at V and 4 bases at J, with 18 bases between. The CDR3 loop reads CASSVTQEGGTEAFF. The CDR3 DNA is TGTGCCAGCTCCGTCACACAAGAAGGGGGCACTGAAGCTTTCTTT.

The rearrangement links TRBV19 to TRBJ2-1; the match to TRBD1 covers 10 bases. V dropped 3 bases and J dropped 5; count of bases not matched to a gene: 4. From germline, CDR1 is LNHDA and CDR2 SQIVND (reference sequence). The CDR3 loop spans 15 amino acids. CDR3 coding DNA: TGTGCCAGTAGTATTAGGGACAGGGGAAACAATGAGCAGTTCTTC. Its translation is CASSIRDRGNNEQFF.

The chain uses TRBV7-2 and TRBJ1-5; D gene uncertain. Trimming removed 3 bases from V and 5 bases from J, with 14 bases in between. The CDR3 runs 15 residues. Per the germline V gene, CDR1 is SGHTA and CDR2 is FQGNSA. The CDR3 region has the DNA TGTGCCAGCAGCTTCGCTCGGGGTCGGTATCAGCCCCAGCATTTT. Residues: CASSFARGRYQPQHF.

The CDR3 loop reads CASSPAGAGEQYF. The CDR3 DNA is TGTGCCAGCAGTCCCGCGGGGGCCGGCGAGCAGTACTTC. The chain couples TRBV28 to TRBJ2-7; D might be TRBD2 (7 bases). V lost 5 bases to trimming and J lost 6 bases, with 14 bases between them. In germline, CDR1 is MDHEN, CDR2 SYDVKM. CDR3 length: 13 residues.

The chain recombines TRBV7-9 with TRBJ1-2; no definite D call. The germline gives CDR1 SEHNR, CDR2 FQNEAQ (reference sequence). The CDR3 loop spans 13 amino acids. The V end lost 5 bases, the J end lost 4 bases, and 11 bases lay between the germline ends. The CDR3 protein is CASSPGGGYGYTF. CDR3 sequence (DNA): TGTGCCAGCAGCCCCGGTGGAGGCTATGGCTACACCTTC.

In its sample, this clone was seen a few times. V usage is TRBV27 and J usage is TRBJ2-7; 11 nucleotides agree with TRBD2. Trimming took 5 bases from V and 3 from J; bases not matched to a gene: 6. Germline V gives CDR1 MNHEY, CDR2 SMNVEV (reference sequence). There are 15 residues in the CDR3. In nucleotides, the CDR3 is TGTGCCAGCAGTCTCGTAGCGGGAGGGCGCTACGAGCAGTACTTC. Its translation is CASSLVAGGRYEQYF.

This clone has only a few counts. The CDR3 sequence: CAWNRGVGSYNEQFF. CDR3 sequence (DNA): TGTGCCTGGAACAGGGGGGTTGGATCCTACAATGAGCAGTTCTTC. This sequence joins TRBV30 and TRBJ2-1; TRBD1 aligns across 8 bases. Germline loops: CDR1 GTSNPN, CDR2 SVGIG (reference sequence). V shed 4 bases and J 1 base; nucleotides not matched to a gene: 6. The CDR3 is made up of 15 amino acids.

This chain connects TRBV13 to TRBJ2-1; 16 bases line up with TRBD2. Germline V gene sequence: CDR1 PRHDT, CDR2 FYEKMQ (reference sequence). V was pared by 1 base and J by 10 bases, with 1 base of the junction left unmatched. This CDR3 is built from 15 residues. DNA of the CDR3: TGTGCCAGCAGCTTAGAGGGACTAGCGGGAGGGGAGCAGTTCTTC. As protein: CASSLEGLAGGEQFF.

The J gene is TRBJ2-2, the V gene TRBV7-7; no definite D call. V was pared by 1 base and J by 5 bases, with 5 bases between. The germline V gene encodes CDR1 SSHAT and CDR2 FNYEAQ (reference sequence). This CDR3 region has 13 residues. CDR3 sequence reads: CASSLDGTGELFF. CDR3 coding DNA: TGTGCCAGCAGCTTAGACGGGACCGGGGAGCTGTTTTTT.

The V and J genes are TRBV7-8 and TRBJ2-1; a weak D match, TRBD1 (6 bases). CDR1 is SGHVS, CDR2 FQNEAQ, per germline. V was pared by 1 base and J by 12 bases, with 19 bases between. The CDR3 spans 15 residues. The CDR3 coding sequence is TGTGCCAGCAGCTTAGAGGGGGTGGCCCGGGGAAGGCAGTTCTTC. Encoded protein: CASSLEGVARGRQFF.

The rearrangement links TRBV7-2 to TRBJ1-5; D ambiguous. The germline V gene encodes CDR1 SGHTA and CDR2 FQGNSA. This CDR3 has 14 amino acids. V shed 3 bases and J shed 3 bases, with 9 bases lying between them. CDR3 sequence: CASSFGQNNQPQHF. DNA of the CDR3: TGTGCCAGCAGCTTTGGGCAGAACAATCAGCCCCAGCATTTT.

The rearrangement joins TRBV15 to TRBJ1-4; tentatively, D is TRBD1 (5 bases). CDR1 is LNHNV, CDR2 YYDKDF, per germline (reference sequence). The V gene lost 3 bases and the J gene lost 0 bases, with 11 bases spanning the gap. This CDR3 contains 16 residues. The DNA of the CDR3 is TGTGCCACCAGCAGTGGGGACTCTTCAACTAATGAAAAACTGTTTTTT. This translates into CATSSGDSSTNEKLFF.

The gene calls are TRBV5-4 and TRBJ2-2; 8 bases fit TRBD1. V lost 3 bases to trimming and J lost 4 bases; unmatched junction nucleotides: 8. This CDR3 has 16 amino acids. The germline CDR1 and CDR2 sequences are SGHNT and YYREEE (reference sequence). This CDR3 is CASSSQGARTTGELFF. CDR3 DNA: TGTGCCAGCAGCTCGCAGGGGGCGCGGACCACCGGGGAGCTGTTTTTT.

V and J are TRBV19 and TRBJ2-7, with D uncertain. The V gene lost 0 bases and the J gene lost 3 bases, with 15 bases spanning the gap. The CDR3 runs 16 residues. The germline gives CDR1 LNHDA, CDR2 SQIVND (reference sequence). Written as DNA, the CDR3 is TGTGCCAGTAGTATAGAGATGGCGGCGGTGGGCTACGAGCAGTACTTC. Protein product: CASSIEMAAVGYEQYF.

CDR3 in DNA: TGTGCCAGCAGCTTTCGACAGGGATATGGCTACACCTTC. Its protein product is CASSFRQGYGYTF. The chain is built from TRBV7-6 and TRBJ1-2; 7 positions match TRBD1. Per germline, CDR1 SGHVS and CDR2 FNYEAQ. The CDR3 contains 13 residues. Trimming took 3 bases from V and 5 from J; bases not matched to a gene: 3.

This chain joins TRBV28 and TRBJ2-5, with 8 bases fitting TRBD2. This CDR3 has 15 residues. CDR1 is MDHEN and CDR2 is SYDVKM in the germline V gene. J was trimmed by 5 bases and V by 5 bases; bases with no gene match: 10. CDR3 nucleotide sequence: TGTGCCAGCAGTGACCCAGCGGGAGTGGGGGAGACCCAGTACTTC. Translated, it gives CASSDPAGVGETQYF.

This clone was detected only once. The CDR3 region has the DNA TGTGCCAGCCGAGGGACAGCCTCTGGGGCCAACGTCCTGACTTTC. Encoded protein: CASRGTASGANVLTF. V usage is TRBV5-5 and J usage is TRBJ2-6, with TRBD1 matching over 7 bases. Germline V gene data show CDR1 as SGHKS and CDR2 as YYEKEE (reference sequence). Germline trimming cut 7 bases from V and 0 bases from J; bases unmatched to any gene: 4. CDR3 length: 15 amino acids. The whole variable domain, remainder taken from reference TRBV5-5 and TRBJ2-6, is DAGVTQSPTHLIKTRGQQVTLRCSPISGHKSVSWYQQVLGQGPQFIFQYYEKEERGRGNFPDRFSARQFPNYSSELNVNALLLGDSALYLCASRGTASGANVLTFGAGSRLTVL.

The genes are TRBV27 and TRBJ2-2; D unclear. V shed 5 bases and J shed 2 bases, with 9 bases lying between them. The CDR3 is 14 amino acids. Per germline, CDR1 MNHEY and CDR2 SMNVEV (reference sequence). CDR3 bases: TGTGCCAGCAGTACTCACAGCAACACCGGGGAGCTGTTTTTT. This translates into CASSTHSNTGELFF.

The V call is TRBV28, the J call TRBJ1-5, with D possibly TRBD1 on 5 matching bases. This CDR3 has 14 residues. V lost 5 bases and J 5 bases, leaving 13 bases between the germline ends. Per the germline V gene, CDR1 is MDHEN and CDR2 is SYDVKM. CDR3 nucleotide sequence: TGTGCCAGCAGTCCCGACAGAGTCCATCAGCCCCAGCATTTT. It codes for CASSPDRVHQPQHF.